This T cell receptor beta chain was recorded in a study of graft-versus-host responses after intestinal transplantation. Whole-study findings and limits: High graft-versus-host to host-versus-graft T cell clonal ratios marked allografts of patients with graft-donor macrochimerism. The authors found GvH clones in recipient marrow, some appearing first in ileum or blood.

On this clone itself: The target antigen is unknown.

Trimming removed 8 bases at V and 0 bases at J, with 22 bases between. The CDR3 consists of 17 residues. Germline V gene data show CDR1 as MNHEY and CDR2 as SMNVEV (reference sequence). Method: immunoSEQ multiplex PCR; TCRdb's copy keeps in-frame clones and lacks some. The repertoire includes about 90,000 clones, approximately 92% of them detected once, and 0.3% to 0.35% sits in the top ten. The sequence was obtained from a human donor who received an intestinal transplant. V gene TRBV27 combines with J gene TRBJ1-1; D is perhaps TRBD1 (5 bases). Sequenced here: unstimulated CD4+ T cells sorted from spleen or lymph node cells, sampled before intestinal transplant. CDR3 loop: CASGKAKTVTMNTEAFF. CDR3 nucleotides: TGTGCCAGCGGAAAGGCCAAGACAGTTACCATGAACACTGAAGCTTTCTTT.